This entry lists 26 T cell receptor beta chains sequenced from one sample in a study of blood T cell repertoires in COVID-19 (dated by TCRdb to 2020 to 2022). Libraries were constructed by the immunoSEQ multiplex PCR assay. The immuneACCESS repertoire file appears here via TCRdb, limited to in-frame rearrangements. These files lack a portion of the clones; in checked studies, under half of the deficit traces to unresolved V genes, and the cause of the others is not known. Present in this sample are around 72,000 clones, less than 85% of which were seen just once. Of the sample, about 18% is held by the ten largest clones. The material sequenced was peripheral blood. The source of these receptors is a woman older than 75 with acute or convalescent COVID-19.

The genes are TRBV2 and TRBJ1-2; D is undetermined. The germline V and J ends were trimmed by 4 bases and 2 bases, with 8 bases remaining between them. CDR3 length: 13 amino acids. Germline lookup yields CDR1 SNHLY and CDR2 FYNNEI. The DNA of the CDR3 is TGTGCCAGCAGTGCAGAGAGGAACTATGGCTACACCTTC. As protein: CASSAERNYGYTF.

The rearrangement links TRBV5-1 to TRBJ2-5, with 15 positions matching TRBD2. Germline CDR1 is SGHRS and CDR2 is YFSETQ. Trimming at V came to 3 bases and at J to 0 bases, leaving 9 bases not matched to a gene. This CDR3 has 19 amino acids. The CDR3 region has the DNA TGCGCCAGCAGCTCCGGACTAGCGGGAGGGCGAGGGGACCAAGAGACCCAGTACTTC. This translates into CASSSGLAGGRGDQETQYF.

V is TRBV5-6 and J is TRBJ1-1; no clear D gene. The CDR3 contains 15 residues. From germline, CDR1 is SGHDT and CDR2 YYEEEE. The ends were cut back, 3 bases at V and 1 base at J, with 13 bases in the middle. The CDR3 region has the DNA TGTGCCAGCAGCTCCTTGCACAGAAAGAACACTGAAGCTTTCTTT. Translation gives CASSSLHRKNTEAFF.

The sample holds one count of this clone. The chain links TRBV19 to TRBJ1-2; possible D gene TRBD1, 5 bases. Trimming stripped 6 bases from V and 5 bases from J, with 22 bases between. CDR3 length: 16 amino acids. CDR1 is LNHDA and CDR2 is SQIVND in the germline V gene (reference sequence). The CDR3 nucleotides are TGTGCCAGTAGAACTGGAGGGTCGGGGCAGACATATGGCTACACCTTC. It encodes CASRTGGSGQTYGYTF.

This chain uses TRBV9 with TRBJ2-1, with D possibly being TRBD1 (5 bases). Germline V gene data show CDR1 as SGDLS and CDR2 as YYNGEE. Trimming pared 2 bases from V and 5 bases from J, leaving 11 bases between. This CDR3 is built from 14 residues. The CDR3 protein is CASSVWGGDNEQFF. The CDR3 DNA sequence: TGTGCCAGCAGCGTCTGGGGCGGAGACAATGAGCAGTTCTTC.

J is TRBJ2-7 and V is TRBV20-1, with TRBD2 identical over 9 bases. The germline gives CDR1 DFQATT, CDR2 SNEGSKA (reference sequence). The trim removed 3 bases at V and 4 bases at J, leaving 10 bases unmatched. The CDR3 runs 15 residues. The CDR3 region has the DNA TGCAGTGCTAGTTCCCCCGGGACTAGCAATTACGAGCAGTACTTC. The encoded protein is CSASSPGTSNYEQYF.

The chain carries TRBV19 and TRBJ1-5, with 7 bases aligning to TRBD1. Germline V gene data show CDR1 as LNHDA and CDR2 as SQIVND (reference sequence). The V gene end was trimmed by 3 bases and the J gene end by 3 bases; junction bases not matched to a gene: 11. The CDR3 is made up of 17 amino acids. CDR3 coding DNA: TGTGCCAGTAGTATTATCGGGGGACAGTCCGCCAATCAGCCCCAGCATTTT. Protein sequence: CASSIIGGQSANQPQHF. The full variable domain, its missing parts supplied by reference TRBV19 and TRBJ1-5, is DGGITQSPKYLFRKEGQNVTLSCEQNLNHDAMYWYRQDPGQGLRLIYYSQIVNDFQKGDIAEGYSVSREKKESFPLTVTSAQKNPTAFYLCASSIIGGQSANQPQHFGDGTRLSIL.

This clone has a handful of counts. The DNA of the CDR3 is TGTGCCAGCAGCCAAGAGGGCAGGGAACTGTTTTTT. Amino acids: CASSQEGRELFF. The V call is TRBV14, the J call TRBJ1-4, with D perhaps TRBD1 (5 bases). CDR1 is SGHDN and CDR2 is FVKESK in the germline V gene. Trimming left V 0 bases short and J 12 bases short, with 8 bases between. The CDR3 is 12 residues long.

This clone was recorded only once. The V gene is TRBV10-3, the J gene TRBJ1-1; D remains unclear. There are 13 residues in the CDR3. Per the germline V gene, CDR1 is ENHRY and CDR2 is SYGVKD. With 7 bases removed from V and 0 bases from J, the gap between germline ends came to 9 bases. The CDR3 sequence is CAITGDLNTEAFF. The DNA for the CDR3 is TGTGCCATCACCGGGGATTTGAACACTGAAGCTTTCTTT.

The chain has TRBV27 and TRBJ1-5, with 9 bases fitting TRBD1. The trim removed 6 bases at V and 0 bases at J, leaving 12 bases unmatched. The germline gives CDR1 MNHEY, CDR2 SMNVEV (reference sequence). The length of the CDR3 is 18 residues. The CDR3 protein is CASSPRGTGHNSNQPQHF. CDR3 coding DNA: TGTGCCAGCAGCCCCCGCGGGACAGGGCACAATAGCAATCAGCCCCAGCATTTT.

Written as DNA, the CDR3 is TGTGCCAGCAGCCGACAGGGTCCAGAGACCCAGTACTTC. It translates to CASSRQGPETQYF. The chain uses TRBV9 and TRBJ2-5, with 7 bases lining up with TRBD1. Germline-derived CDR1 and CDR2 are SGDLS and YYNGEE. This CDR3 region has 13 residues. Trimming removed 4 bases from V and 4 bases from J; junction bases left unmatched: 4.

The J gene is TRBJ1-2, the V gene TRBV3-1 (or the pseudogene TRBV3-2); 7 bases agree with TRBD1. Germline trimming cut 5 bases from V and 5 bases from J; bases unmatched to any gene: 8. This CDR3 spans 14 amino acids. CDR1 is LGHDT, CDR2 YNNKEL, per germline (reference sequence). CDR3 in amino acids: CASSDRDRRYGYTF. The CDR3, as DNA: TGTGCCAGCAGCGACCGGGACAGAAGATATGGCTACACCTTC.

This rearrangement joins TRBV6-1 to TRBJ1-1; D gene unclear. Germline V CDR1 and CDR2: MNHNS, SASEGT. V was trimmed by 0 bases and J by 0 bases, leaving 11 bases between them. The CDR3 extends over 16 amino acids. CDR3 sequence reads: CASSEAGRSMNTEAFF. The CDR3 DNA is TGTGCCAGCAGTGAAGCAGGGAGATCGATGAACACTGAAGCTTTCTTT.

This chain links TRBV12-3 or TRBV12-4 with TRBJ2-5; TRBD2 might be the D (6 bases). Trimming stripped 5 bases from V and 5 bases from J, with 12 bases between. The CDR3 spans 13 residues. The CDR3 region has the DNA TGTGCCAGCAGTCGGGACTCCCAGGAGACCCAGTACTTC. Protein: CASSRDSQETQYF.

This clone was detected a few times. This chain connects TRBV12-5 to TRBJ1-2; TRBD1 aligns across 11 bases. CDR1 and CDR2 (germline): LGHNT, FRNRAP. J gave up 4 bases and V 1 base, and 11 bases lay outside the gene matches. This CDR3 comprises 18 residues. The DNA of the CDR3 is TGTGCTAGTGGTTTGGCGGGGACAGGGGGAAGGGGCTTCTATGGCTACACCTTC. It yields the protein CASGLAGTGGRGFYGYTF. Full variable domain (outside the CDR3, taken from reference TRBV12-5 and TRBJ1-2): DARVTQTPRHKVTEMGQEVTMRCQPILGHNTVFWYRQTMMQGLELLAYFRNRAPLDDSGMPKDRFSAEMPDATLATLKIQPSEPRDSAVYFCASGLAGTGGRGFYGYTFGSGTRLTVV.

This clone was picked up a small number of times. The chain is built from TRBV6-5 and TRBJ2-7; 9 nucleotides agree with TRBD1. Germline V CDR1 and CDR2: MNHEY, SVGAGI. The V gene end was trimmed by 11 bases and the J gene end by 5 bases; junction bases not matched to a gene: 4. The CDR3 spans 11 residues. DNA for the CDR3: TGTGCCGGCGGACAGGGGAACGAGCAGTACTTC. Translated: CAGGQGNEQYF.

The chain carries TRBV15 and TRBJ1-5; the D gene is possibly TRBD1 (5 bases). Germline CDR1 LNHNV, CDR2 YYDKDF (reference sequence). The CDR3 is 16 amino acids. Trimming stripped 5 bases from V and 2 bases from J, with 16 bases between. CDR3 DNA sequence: TGTGCCACCAGCGGAGGGACTAACCTGGGCAATCAGCCCCAGCATTTT. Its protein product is CATSGGTNLGNQPQHF.

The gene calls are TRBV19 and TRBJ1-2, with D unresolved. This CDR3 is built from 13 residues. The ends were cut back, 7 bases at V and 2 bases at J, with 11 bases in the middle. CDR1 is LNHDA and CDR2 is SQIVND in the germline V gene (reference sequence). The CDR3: CASKSPRNYGYTF. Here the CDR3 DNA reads TGTGCCAGTAAATCCCCCCGGAACTATGGCTACACCTTC.

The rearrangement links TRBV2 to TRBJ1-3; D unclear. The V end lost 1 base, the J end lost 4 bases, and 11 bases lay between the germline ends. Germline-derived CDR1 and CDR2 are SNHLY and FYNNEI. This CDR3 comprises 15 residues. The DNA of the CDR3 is TGTGCCAGCAGTGAAGTGAGGGCGGGGGGAAACACCATATATTTT. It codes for CASSEVRAGGNTIYF.

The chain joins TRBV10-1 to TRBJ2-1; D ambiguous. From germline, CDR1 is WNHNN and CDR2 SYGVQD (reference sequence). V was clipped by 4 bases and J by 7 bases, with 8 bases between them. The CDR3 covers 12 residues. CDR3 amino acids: CASSGGRNEQFF. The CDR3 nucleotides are TGCGCCAGCAGTGGAGGTCGGAATGAGCAGTTCTTC.

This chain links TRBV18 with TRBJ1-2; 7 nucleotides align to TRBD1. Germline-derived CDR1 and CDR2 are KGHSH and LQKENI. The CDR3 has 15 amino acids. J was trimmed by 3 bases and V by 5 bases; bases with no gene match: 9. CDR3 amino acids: CASSSETGSYYGYTF. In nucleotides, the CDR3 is TGTGCCAGCTCATCTGAGACAGGGTCCTACTATGGCTACACCTTC.

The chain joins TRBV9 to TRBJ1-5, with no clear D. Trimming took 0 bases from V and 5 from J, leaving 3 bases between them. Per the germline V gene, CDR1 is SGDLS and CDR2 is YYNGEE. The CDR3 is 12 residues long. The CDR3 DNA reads TGTGCCAGCAGCGTAGGAGATCAGCCCCAGCATTTT. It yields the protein CASSVGDQPQHF.

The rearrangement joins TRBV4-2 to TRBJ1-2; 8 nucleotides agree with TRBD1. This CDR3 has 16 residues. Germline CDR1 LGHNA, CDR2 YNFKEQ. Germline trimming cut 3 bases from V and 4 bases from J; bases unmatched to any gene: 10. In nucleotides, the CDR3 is TGTGCCAGCAGCCACGCTACAGGGGGGCGCGGCTATGGCTACACCTTC. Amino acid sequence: CASSHATGGRGYGYTF.

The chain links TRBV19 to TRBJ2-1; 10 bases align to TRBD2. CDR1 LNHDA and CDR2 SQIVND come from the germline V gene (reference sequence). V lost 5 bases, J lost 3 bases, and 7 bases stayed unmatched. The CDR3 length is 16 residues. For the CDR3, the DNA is TGTGCCAGTAGTCCAACAACTAGCGGGAACTACAATGAGCAGTTCTTC. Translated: CASSPTTSGNYNEQFF.

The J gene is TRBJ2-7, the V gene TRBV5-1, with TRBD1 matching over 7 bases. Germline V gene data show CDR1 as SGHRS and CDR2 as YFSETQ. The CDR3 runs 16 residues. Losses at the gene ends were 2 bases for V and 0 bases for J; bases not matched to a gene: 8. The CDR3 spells CASSFGDSRSSYEQYF. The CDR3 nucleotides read TGCGCCAGCAGCTTTGGGGACAGTAGAAGCTCCTACGAGCAGTACTTC.

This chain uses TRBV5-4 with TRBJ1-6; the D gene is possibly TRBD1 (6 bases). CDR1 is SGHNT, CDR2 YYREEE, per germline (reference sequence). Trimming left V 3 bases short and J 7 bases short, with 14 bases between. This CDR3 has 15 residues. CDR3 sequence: CASSWAGQKNSPLHF. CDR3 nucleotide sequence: TGTGCCAGCAGCTGGGCCGGACAGAAGAATTCACCCCTCCACTTT.